This T cell receptor beta chain was sequenced during a study of cytomegalovirus exposure and HLA in healthy donors. Study-level background: Membership in the Caucasian-associated ancestry cluster was found for around four fifths of fewer than 450 genotyped donors.

In regard to this clone: The antigen is not known.

Study-wide results and limits: Per a later analysis, approximately 16,000 TCR beta sequences showed association with HLA alleles at 0.05 false discovery rate. About 90% or about 30% of the time was how often most TCR beta V segments were productive, according to an earlier analysis.

PCR primers comprised 60 Vbeta and 13 Jbeta primers. Data came from immunoSEQ multiplex PCR; TCRdb stores just in-frame clones and leaves some out. The sample totals roughly 80,000 clones. Looked up from germline, CDR1 is SGHVS and CDR2 is FNYEAQ. V was shortened by 2 bases and J by 1 base, with 7 bases between the two germline ends. The CDR3 has 14 amino acids. The TCR sequence derives from a man aged 45-65 years in good health and CMV-seropositive. The sequenced material came from PBMCs. The V call is TRBV7-6, the J call TRBJ2-3, with no clear D. DNA for the CDR3: TGTGCCAGCAGCTTAAGAGAGGGCACAGATACGCAGTATTTT. The encoded protein is CASSLREGTDTQYF.